The sequence of this T cell receptor beta chain was determined in a study of blood T cell repertoires in COVID-19. The wider study: T cells, B-cell-depleted T cells, or PBMCs provided the cDNA or gDNA that served as material.

Libraries were prepared by immunoSEQ multiplex PCR; TCRdb keeps only in-frame clonotypes and omits some of them. Here the sample spans around 200,000 clones, more than 80% being singletons. V was clipped by 0 bases and J by 2 bases, with 11 bases between them. The CDR3 length is 15 residues. Per the germline V gene, CDR1 is LNHNV and CDR2 is YYDKDF (reference sequence). V is TRBV15 and J is TRBJ2-7; D possibly corresponds to TRBD1 (6 bases). Material: peripheral blood. The TCR originated in a human donor in a cohort sampled during active COVID-19. CDR3: CATSRDQGRTYEQYF. CDR3 in DNA: TGTGCCACCAGCAGAGACCAGGGGAGAACCTACGAGCAGTACTTC.